This paragraph reports one TCR beta chain. The length of the CDR3 is 14 residues. Germline V CDR1 and CDR2: MNHEY, SMNVEV (reference sequence). Trimming left V 2 bases short and J 8 bases short, with 15 bases between. The table came from immunoSEQ multiplex PCR; TCRdb's copy has only in-frame clones and leaves some out. The sample has about 50,000 clones, roughly 50% seen once. These data are taken from a study of cytotoxic CD8 clonotypes in ibrutinib-treated CLL. The sequence came from a human donor with chronic lymphocytic leukemia. This chain connects TRBV27 to TRBJ1-2; no reliable D call. Sequences were derived from PBMCs, sampled at disease progression, from a patient treated with ibrutinib. CDR3 nucleotide sequence: TGTGCCAGCAGTTTAAATATTCGGGGAGAAGGCTACACCTTC. This translates into CASSLNIRGEGYTF.